This T cell receptor beta chain was retrieved from a study of blood T cells in healthy people across ages. Study in general: Capture by template switching was about one barcoded beta molecule per two T cells.

As concerns this clonotype: Its specificity is unknown.

The second PCR ran roughly 6 to 12 cycles with a sample-barcoded 5' primer and J-beta primers. TCRdb re-called the 5' RACE reads with MiXCR, one entry per CDR3 protein. The sample contains around 1.7 million distinct CDR3 sequences, 28% of which appear only once. Aged roughly 6 to 90, donors were systemically healthy Caucasians from Russia. Germline V gene sequence: CDR1 SGHVS, CDR2 FQNEAQ. The V and J ends lost 3 bases and 3 bases, in that order; junction bases with no gene match: 15. This CDR3 is built from 18 residues. Study outcomes and limitations: As age increased, TCR beta diversity per million T cells fell in a roughly linear fashion.

The source is a woman in her twenties or thirties in good health. The chain links TRBV7-8 to TRBJ2-7; 9 bases line up with TRBD2. Sequencing was performed on blood. The CDR3 reads CASSFDAGPGLANYEQYF. DNA for the CDR3: TGTGCCAGCAGCTTTGACGCCGGTCCGGGACTAGCTAACTACGAGCAGTACTTC.